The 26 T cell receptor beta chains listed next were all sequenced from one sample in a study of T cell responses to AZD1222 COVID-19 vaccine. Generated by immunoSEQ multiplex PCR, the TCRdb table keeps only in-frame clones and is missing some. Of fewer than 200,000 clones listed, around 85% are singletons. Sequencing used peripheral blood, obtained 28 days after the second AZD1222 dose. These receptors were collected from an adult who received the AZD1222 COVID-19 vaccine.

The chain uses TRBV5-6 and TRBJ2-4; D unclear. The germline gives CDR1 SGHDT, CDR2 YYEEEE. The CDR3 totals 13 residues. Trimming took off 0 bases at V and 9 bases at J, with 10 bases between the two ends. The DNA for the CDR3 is TGTGCCAGCAGCTTGGACAGACTTGGCATTCAGTACTTC. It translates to CASSLDRLGIQYF.

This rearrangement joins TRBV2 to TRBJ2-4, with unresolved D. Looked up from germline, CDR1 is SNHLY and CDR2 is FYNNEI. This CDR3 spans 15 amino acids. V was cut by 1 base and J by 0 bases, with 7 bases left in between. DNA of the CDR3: TGTGCCAGCAGTGAAGGCAGGTTAGCCAAAAACATTCAGTACTTC. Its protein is CASSEGRLAKNIQYF.

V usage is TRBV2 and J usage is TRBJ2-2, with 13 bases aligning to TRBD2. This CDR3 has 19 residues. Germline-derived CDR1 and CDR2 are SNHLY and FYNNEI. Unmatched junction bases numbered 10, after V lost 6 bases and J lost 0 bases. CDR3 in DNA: TGTGCCAGCAGCGGACTAGCGGGGGCCCCGTTCGCGAACACCGGGGAGCTGTTTTTT. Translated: CASSGLAGAPFANTGELFF.

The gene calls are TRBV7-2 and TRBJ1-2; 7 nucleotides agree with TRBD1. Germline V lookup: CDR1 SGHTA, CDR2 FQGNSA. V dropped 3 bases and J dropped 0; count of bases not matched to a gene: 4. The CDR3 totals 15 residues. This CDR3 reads CASSFRQGSNYGYTF. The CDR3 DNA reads TGTGCCAGCAGCTTTAGACAGGGATCTAACTATGGCTACACCTTC.

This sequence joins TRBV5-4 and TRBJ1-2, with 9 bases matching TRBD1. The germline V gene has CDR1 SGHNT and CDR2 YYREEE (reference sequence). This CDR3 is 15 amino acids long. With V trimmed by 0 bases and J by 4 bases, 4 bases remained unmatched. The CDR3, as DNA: TGTGCCAGCAGCTTGGGGGGACAGGGCGTCTATGGCTACACCTTC. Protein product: CASSLGGQGVYGYTF.

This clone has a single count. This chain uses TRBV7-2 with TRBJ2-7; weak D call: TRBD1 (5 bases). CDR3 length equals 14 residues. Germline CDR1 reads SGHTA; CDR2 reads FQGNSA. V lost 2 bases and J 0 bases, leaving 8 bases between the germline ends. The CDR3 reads CASSLSDSSYEQYF. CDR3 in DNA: TGTGCCAGCAGCTTATCCGACAGCTCCTACGAGCAGTACTTC. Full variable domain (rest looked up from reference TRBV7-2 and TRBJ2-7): GAGVSQSPSNKVTEKGKDVELRCDPISGHTALYWYRQSLGQGLEFLIYFQGNSAPDKSGLPSDRFSAERTGGSVSTLTIQRTQQEDSAVYLCASSLSDSSYEQYFGPGTRLTVT.

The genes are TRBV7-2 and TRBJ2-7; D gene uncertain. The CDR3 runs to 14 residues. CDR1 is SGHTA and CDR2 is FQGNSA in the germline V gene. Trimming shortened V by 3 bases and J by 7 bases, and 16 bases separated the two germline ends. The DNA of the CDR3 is TGTGCCAGCAGCTTCCCTATAACGACGAGAGAGCAGTACTTC. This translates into CASSFPITTREQYF.

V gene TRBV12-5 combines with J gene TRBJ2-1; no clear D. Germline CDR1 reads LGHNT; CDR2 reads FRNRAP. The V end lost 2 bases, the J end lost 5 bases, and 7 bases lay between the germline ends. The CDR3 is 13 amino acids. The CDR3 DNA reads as TGTGCTAGTGGTTTGTACAGCAACAATGAGCAGTTCTTC. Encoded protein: CASGLYSNNEQFF.

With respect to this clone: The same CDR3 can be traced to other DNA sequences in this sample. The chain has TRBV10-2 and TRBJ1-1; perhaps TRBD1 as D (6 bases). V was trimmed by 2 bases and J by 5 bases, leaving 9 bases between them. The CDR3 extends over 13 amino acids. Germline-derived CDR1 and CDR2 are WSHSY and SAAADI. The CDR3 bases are TGCGCCAGCAGTGAGCAGGGGAGGACTGAAGCTTTCTTT. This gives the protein CASSEQGRTEAFF.

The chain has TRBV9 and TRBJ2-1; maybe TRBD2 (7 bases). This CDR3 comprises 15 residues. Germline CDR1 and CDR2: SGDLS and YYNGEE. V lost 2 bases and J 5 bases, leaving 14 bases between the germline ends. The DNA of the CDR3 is TGTGCCAGCAGCGTGAAGGGGGGGCCTAACAATGAGCAGTTCTTC. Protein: CASSVKGGPNNEQFF.

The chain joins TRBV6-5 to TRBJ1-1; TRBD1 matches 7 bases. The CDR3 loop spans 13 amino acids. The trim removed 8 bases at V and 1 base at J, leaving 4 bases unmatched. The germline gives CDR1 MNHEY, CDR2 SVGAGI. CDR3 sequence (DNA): TGTGCCAGCGGCAGGACAGGGAACACTGAAGCTTTCTTT. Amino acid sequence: CASGRTGNTEAFF.

The CDR3, as DNA: TGCAGCGCCCCGGGGGTTCTGTCCTACAATGAGCAGTTCTTC. It encodes CSAPGVLSYNEQFF. This sequence joins TRBV29-1 and TRBJ2-1; TRBD2 is a possible D gene (6 bases). CDR1 SQVTM and CDR2 ANQGSEA come from the germline V gene. Trimming shortened V by 7 bases and J by 1 base, and 14 bases separated the two germline ends. CDR3 length equals 14 residues.

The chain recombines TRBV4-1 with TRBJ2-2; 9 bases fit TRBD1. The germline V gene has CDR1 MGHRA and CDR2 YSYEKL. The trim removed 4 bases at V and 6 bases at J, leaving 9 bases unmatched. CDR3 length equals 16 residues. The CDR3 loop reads CASSPGTGSFAGELFF. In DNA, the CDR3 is TGCGCCAGCAGCCCAGGGACAGGGAGTTTTGCCGGGGAGCTGTTTTTT.

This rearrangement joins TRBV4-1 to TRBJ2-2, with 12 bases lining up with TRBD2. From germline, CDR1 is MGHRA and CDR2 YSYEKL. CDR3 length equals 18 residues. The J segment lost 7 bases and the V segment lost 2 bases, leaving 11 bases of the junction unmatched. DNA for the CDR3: TGCGCCAGCAGCCAACCCCCCCTAGCGGGGGGGCAGGGCGGGGAGCTGTTTTTT. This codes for CASSQPPLAGGQGGELFF.

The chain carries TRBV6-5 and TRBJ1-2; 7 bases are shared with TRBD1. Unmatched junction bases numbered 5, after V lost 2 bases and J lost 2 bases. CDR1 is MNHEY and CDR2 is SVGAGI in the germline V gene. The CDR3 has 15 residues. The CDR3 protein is CASSYVAGGNYGYTF. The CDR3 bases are TGTGCCAGCAGTTACGTGGCAGGGGGGAACTATGGCTACACCTTC.

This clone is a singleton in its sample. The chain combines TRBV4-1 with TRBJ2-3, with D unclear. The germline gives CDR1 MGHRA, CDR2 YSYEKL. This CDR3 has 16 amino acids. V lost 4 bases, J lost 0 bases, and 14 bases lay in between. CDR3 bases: TGCGCCAGCAGCCCATACGACTCATCTAGCACAGATACGCAGTATTTT. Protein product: CASSPYDSSSTDTQYF.

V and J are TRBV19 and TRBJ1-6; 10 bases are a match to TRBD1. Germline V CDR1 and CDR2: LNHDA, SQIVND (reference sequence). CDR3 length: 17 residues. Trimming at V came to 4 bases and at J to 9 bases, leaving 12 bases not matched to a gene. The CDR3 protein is CASSTQLGQGVGSPLHF. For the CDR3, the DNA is TGTGCCAGTAGTACCCAACTCGGACAGGGGGTCGGTTCACCCCTCCACTTT.

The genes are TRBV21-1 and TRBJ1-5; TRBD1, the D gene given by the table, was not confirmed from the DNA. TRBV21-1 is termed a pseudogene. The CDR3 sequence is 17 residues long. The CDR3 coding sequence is TGTGCCAGCAGCAAAGGGGCCGCGAAGGGGGGCAATCAGCCCCAGCATTTT. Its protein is CASSKGAAKGGNQPQHF.

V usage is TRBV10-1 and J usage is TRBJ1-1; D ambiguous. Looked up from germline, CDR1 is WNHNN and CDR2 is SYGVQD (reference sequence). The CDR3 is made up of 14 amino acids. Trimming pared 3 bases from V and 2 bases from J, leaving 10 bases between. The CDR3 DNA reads TGCGCCAGCAGTGAATCTGGGATCAACACTGAAGCTTTCTTT. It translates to CASSESGINTEAFF.

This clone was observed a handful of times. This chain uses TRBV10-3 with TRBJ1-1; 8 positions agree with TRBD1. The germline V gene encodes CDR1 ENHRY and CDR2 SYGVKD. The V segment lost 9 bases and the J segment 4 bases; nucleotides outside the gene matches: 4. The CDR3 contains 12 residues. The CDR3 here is CAINRGGTEAFF. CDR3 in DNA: TGTGCCATAAACAGGGGGGGCACTGAAGCTTTCTTT.

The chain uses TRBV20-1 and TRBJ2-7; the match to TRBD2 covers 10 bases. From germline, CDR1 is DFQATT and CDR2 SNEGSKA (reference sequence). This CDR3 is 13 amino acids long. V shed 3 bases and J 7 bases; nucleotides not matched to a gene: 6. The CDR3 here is CSASSGGPEEQYF. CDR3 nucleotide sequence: TGCAGTGCTAGTAGCGGGGGGCCTGAGGAGCAGTACTTC.

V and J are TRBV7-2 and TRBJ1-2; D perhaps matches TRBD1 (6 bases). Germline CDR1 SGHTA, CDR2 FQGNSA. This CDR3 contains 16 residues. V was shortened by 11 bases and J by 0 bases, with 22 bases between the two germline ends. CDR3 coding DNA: TGTGCCGGAGGGGGGGCAGCTAGTACCCCTAACTATGGCTACACCTTC. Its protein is CAGGGAASTPNYGYTF.

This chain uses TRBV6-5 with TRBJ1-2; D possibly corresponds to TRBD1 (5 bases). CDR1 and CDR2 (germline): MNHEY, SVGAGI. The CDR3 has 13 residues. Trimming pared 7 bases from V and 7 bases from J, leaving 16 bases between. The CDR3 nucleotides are TGTGCCAGCAATCTCCCAGGGAGGAGTGGCTACACCTTC. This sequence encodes CASNLPGRSGYTF.

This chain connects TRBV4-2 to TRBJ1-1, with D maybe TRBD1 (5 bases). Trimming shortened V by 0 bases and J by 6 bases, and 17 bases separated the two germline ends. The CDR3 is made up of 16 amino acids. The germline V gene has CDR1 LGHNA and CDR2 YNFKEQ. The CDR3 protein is CASSQEGQMGVAEAFF. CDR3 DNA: TGTGCCAGCAGCCAAGAGGGGCAAATGGGAGTGGCTGAAGCTTTCTTT.

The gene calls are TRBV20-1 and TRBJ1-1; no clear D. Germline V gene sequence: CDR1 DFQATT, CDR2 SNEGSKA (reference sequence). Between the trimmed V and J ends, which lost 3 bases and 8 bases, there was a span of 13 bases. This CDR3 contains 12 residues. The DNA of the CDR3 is TGCAGTGCTAGTGCCGCGGAGACAGAAGCTTTCTTT. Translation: CSASAAETEAFF.

CDR3 protein: CASSYSGETQYF. CDR3 bases: TGTGCCAGCAGTTACTCCGGAGAGACCCAGTACTTC. The J gene is TRBJ2-5, the V gene TRBV6-5; the D is unclear. This CDR3 is built from 12 residues. Germline V gives CDR1 MNHEY, CDR2 SVGAGI. V shed 0 bases and J shed 4 bases, with 3 bases lying between them.